This is a list of T cell receptor beta chains from one sample in a study of neurological immune-mediated disorders. TCRdb processed the 5' RACE reads anew with MiXCR; each CDR3 protein has one entry. The data show some 28,000 distinct CDR3 sequences, roughly 6.7% seen once. Source material: PBMCs. The origin of the receptors is a woman aged 45-65 years in good health. CDR3s include the opening cysteine and the closing phenylalanine or tryptophan. D genes are given only for firm matches. Rows give clone size only sometimes, using once, few, many, or a class for an expanded clone.

d_gene: -; j_gene: TRBJ1-5; v_gene: TRBV27; abundance: many; CDR3nt: TGTGCCAGCAGTTCTGGGATCGGCAATCAGCCCCAGCATTTT; CDR3aa: CASSSGIGNQPQHF
d_gene: -; j_gene: TRBJ1-6; v_gene: TRBV7-9; abundance: many; CDR3nt: TGTGCCAGCAGCCAGGAGGCGAATTCACCCCTCCACTTT; CDR3aa: CASSQEANSPLHF
d_gene: TRBD1; j_gene: TRBJ1-1; v_gene: TRBV29-1; abundance: many; CDR3nt: TGCAGCGTTTCACAGGGGTACTCTGAAGCTTTCTTT; CDR3aa: CSVSQGYSEAFF
d_gene: TRBD2; j_gene: TRBJ2-3; v_gene: TRBV7-9; abundance: many; CDR3nt: TGTGCCAGCAGCTCGCCACTAGCGGCCAACACAGATACGCAGTATTTT; CDR3aa: CASSSPLAANTDTQYF
d_gene: -; j_gene: TRBJ2-2; v_gene: TRBV29-1; abundance: many; CDR3nt: TGCAGCGGGGGCAGGGTGGGCGACACCGGGGAGCTGTTTTTT; CDR3aa: CSGGRVGDTGELFF
d_gene: -; j_gene: TRBJ2-7; v_gene: TRBV5-1; abundance: many; CDR3nt: TGCGCCAGCAGATTGGAGGGGCCCCCCTACGAGCAGTACTTC; CDR3aa: CASRLEGPPYEQYF
d_gene: -; j_gene: TRBJ1-6; v_gene: TRBV10-3; abundance: few; CDR3nt: TGTGCCATCAGTGAGGCTCCGGGGAATTCACCCCTCCACTTT; CDR3aa: CAISEAPGNSPLHF
d_gene: -; j_gene: TRBJ1-6; v_gene: TRBV5-1; abundance: many; CDR3nt: TGCGCCAGCAGCCCTCAGGAGATTCGGAATTCACCCCTCCACTTT; CDR3aa: CASSPQEIRNSPLHF
d_gene: -; j_gene: TRBJ2-1; v_gene: TRBV7-3; abundance: -; CDR3nt: TGTGCCAGCAGCTTATCCAGGAGCAATGAGCAGTTCTTC; CDR3aa: CASSLSRSNEQFF
d_gene: -; j_gene: TRBJ1-1; v_gene: TRBV9; abundance: many; CDR3nt: TGTGCCAGCAGCGCCACCAGGGATACTGAAGCTTTCTTT; CDR3aa: CASSATRDTEAFF
d_gene: TRBD1; j_gene: TRBJ1-4; v_gene: TRBV6-6; abundance: many; CDR3nt: TGTGCCAGCAGTGGGACAGGCGGAGGTGAAAAACTGTTTTTT; CDR3aa: CASSGTGGGEKLFF
d_gene: -; j_gene: TRBJ1-2; v_gene: TRBV6-6; abundance: many; CDR3nt: TGTGCCAGCACCTCTAGTAACTATGGCTACACCTTC; CDR3aa: CASTSSNYGYTF
d_gene: -; j_gene: TRBJ2-3; v_gene: TRBV6-5; abundance: many; CDR3nt: TGTGCCAGCAGTAACGGGGATACGCAGTATTTT; CDR3aa: CASSNGDTQYF
d_gene: -; j_gene: TRBJ1-1; v_gene: TRBV7-2; abundance: many; CDR3nt: TGTGCCAGCAGCATATGGGACATGAGGAACACTGAAGCTTTCTTT; CDR3aa: CASSIWDMRNTEAFF
d_gene: -; j_gene: TRBJ2-2; v_gene: TRBV7-2; abundance: many; CDR3nt: TGTGCCAGCAGCCCACTTCGGACAGCGACGAACACCGGGGAGCTGTTTTTT; CDR3aa: CASSPLRTATNTGELFF
d_gene: -; j_gene: TRBJ1-1; v_gene: TRBV28; abundance: many; CDR3nt: TGTGCCAGCAGTCCGACAGCGTCCCCAAGGGGACAAGCTTTCTTT; CDR3aa: CASSPTASPRGQAFF
d_gene: -; j_gene: TRBJ1-4; v_gene: TRBV20-1; abundance: many; CDR3nt: TGCAGTGCTAGCGGACAGTACAATGAAAAACTGTTTTTT; CDR3aa: CSASGQYNEKLFF
d_gene: TRBD1; j_gene: TRBJ2-7; v_gene: TRBV20-1; abundance: many; CDR3nt: TGCAGTGCTAGTGCCGGGACAGGGTCCGAGCAGTACTTC; CDR3aa: CSASAGTGSEQYF
d_gene: -; j_gene: TRBJ2-7; v_gene: TRBV5-1; abundance: many; CDR3nt: TGCGCCAGCAAATTCCTCCACGAGCAGTACTTC; CDR3aa: CASKFLHEQYF
d_gene: TRBD2; j_gene: TRBJ2-7; v_gene: TRBV27; abundance: many; CDR3nt: TGTGCCAGCAGTCCTAGCGGTCGATCCTACGAGCAGTACTTC; CDR3aa: CASSPSGRSYEQYF
d_gene: -; j_gene: TRBJ2-1; v_gene: TRBV5-1; abundance: -; CDR3nt: TGCGCCAGCAGCTTGGAATGGGGCCCGAGCTCCTACAATGAGCAGTTCTTC; CDR3aa: CASSLEWGPSSYNEQFF
d_gene: -; j_gene: TRBJ2-5; v_gene: TRBV9; abundance: many; CDR3nt: TGTGCCAGCAGCGTATCTGGGGGCAGGGACGAGACCCAGTACTTC; CDR3aa: CASSVSGGRDETQYF
d_gene: TRBD2; j_gene: TRBJ2-1; v_gene: TRBV7-2; abundance: few; CDR3nt: TGTGCCAGTACCCTTAGCGGGGGGTACAATGAGCAGTTCTTC; CDR3aa: CASTLSGGYNEQFF
d_gene: -; j_gene: TRBJ1-3; v_gene: TRBV5-1; abundance: many; CDR3nt: TGCGCCAGCAGCCCGGACAGTCGCTCTGGAAACACCATATATTTT; CDR3aa: CASSPDSRSGNTIYF
d_gene: -; j_gene: TRBJ2-1; v_gene: TRBV24-1; abundance: medium-sized; CDR3nt: TGTGCCACCAGTGGATCCGGGAATCTTTACAATGAGCAGTTCTTC; CDR3aa: CATSGSGNLYNEQFF
d_gene: -; j_gene: TRBJ2-3; v_gene: TRBV6-6; abundance: many; CDR3nt: TGTGCCAGCAGTCCTACACCCCCTGGAGGCACAGATACGCAGTATTTT; CDR3aa: CASSPTPPGGTDTQYF
d_gene: TRBD2; j_gene: TRBJ2-1; v_gene: TRBV6-5; abundance: many; CDR3nt: TGTGCCAGCAGCGGACTAGCGGACAATGAGCAGTTCTTC; CDR3aa: CASSGLADNEQFF
d_gene: -; j_gene: TRBJ2-2; v_gene: TRBV7-3; abundance: many; CDR3nt: TGTGCCAGCAGCTTATTCCCTTCGGCGAGGTTGGCCGGGGAGCTGTTTTTT; CDR3aa: CASSLFPSARLAGELFF
d_gene: -; j_gene: TRBJ2-7; v_gene: TRBV5-1; abundance: many; CDR3nt: TGCGCCAGTTCTAGGAGGGCCTACGAGCAGTACTTC; CDR3aa: CASSRRAYEQYF
d_gene: -; j_gene: TRBJ2-2; v_gene: TRBV5-1; abundance: many; CDR3nt: TGCGCCAGCAGCTTGGTTCGGGGGGCAAGGACCGGGGAGCTGTTTTTT; CDR3aa: CASSLVRGARTGELFF
d_gene: TRBD1; j_gene: TRBJ1-2; v_gene: TRBV5-6; abundance: many; CDR3nt: TGTGCCAGCAGCTCACCGGGACAGGACGCGGGGACTGATGGCTACACCTTC; CDR3aa: CASSSPGQDAGTDGYTF
d_gene: TRBD2; j_gene: TRBJ2-1; v_gene: TRBV20-1; abundance: many; CDR3nt: TGCAGTGCTAGAGATTTTTTGAGCGGGAGGGAAATTGAGCAGTTCTTC; CDR3aa: CSARDFLSGREIEQFF
d_gene: -; j_gene: TRBJ2-2; v_gene: TRBV5-1; abundance: medium-sized; CDR3nt: TGCGCCAGCAGCTCACGACACGCAGGGAGCGGGGAGCTGTTTTTT; CDR3aa: CASSSRHAGSGELFF
d_gene: TRBD1; j_gene: TRBJ1-1; v_gene: TRBV2; abundance: many; CDR3nt: TGTGCCAGCATACAGGGGGCTCGTCCTGAAGCTTTCTTT; CDR3aa: CASIQGARPEAFF
d_gene: TRBD1; j_gene: TRBJ1-1; v_gene: TRBV12-3/TRBV12-4; abundance: many; CDR3nt: TGTGCCAGCAGTTTAGTGACAGGGACGGGAGCTTTCTTT; CDR3aa: CASSLVTGTGAFF
d_gene: TRBD1; j_gene: TRBJ1-5; v_gene: TRBV6-6; abundance: many; CDR3nt: TGTGCCAGCACCCAGGGGGCTATTCAGCCCCAGCATTTT; CDR3aa: CASTQGAIQPQHF
d_gene: TRBD1; j_gene: TRBJ1-1; v_gene: TRBV12-3/TRBV12-4; abundance: many; CDR3nt: TGTGCCAGCACCCTGGGACAGGGTAACACTGAAGCTTTCTTT; CDR3aa: CASTLGQGNTEAFF
d_gene: TRBD1; j_gene: TRBJ1-6; v_gene: TRBV7-3; abundance: many; CDR3nt: TGTGCCAGCAGCCAGTGGACAGGGAGGGATTCACCCCTCCACTTT; CDR3aa: CASSQWTGRDSPLHF
d_gene: -; j_gene: TRBJ2-2; v_gene: TRBV15; abundance: many; CDR3nt: TGTGCCACCAGAAGGGGGACTACGAACACCGGGGAGCTGTTTTTT; CDR3aa: CATRRGTTNTGELFF
d_gene: -; j_gene: TRBJ1-6; v_gene: TRBV7-8; abundance: many; CDR3nt: TGTGCCAGCAGCTTATTGGGCGGGGCCCTTAATTCACCCCTCCACTTT; CDR3aa: CASSLLGGALNSPLHF
d_gene: -; j_gene: TRBJ2-1; v_gene: TRBV7-2; abundance: -; CDR3nt: TGTGCCAGCAGCAAACTACAGGTTGTGGCCGACAATGAGCAGTTCTTC; CDR3aa: CASSKLQVVADNEQFF
d_gene: -; j_gene: TRBJ2-1; v_gene: TRBV7-9; abundance: many; CDR3nt: TGTGCCAGCAGGTCCGGGTTGAGGGATGAGCAGTTCTTC; CDR3aa: CASRSGLRDEQFF
d_gene: -; j_gene: TRBJ1-5; v_gene: TRBV7-8; abundance: many; CDR3nt: TGTGCCAGCAGCTTAGCCAGAAGCAATCAGCCCCAGCATTTT; CDR3aa: CASSLARSNQPQHF
d_gene: -; j_gene: TRBJ2-7; v_gene: TRBV3-1; abundance: many; CDR3nt: TGTGCCAGCAGCCAAGATCTAAGGGGGCGGGGTAGCTCCTACGAGCAGTACTTC; CDR3aa: CASSQDLRGRGSSYEQYF
d_gene: -; j_gene: TRBJ1-2; v_gene: TRBV5-1; abundance: many; CDR3nt: TGCGCCAGCAGTAGGGAGTATCCTCAACTTGGCTACACCTTC; CDR3aa: CASSREYPQLGYTF
d_gene: -; j_gene: TRBJ2-3; v_gene: TRBV6-6; abundance: -; CDR3nt: TGTGCCAGCACCCCGGGCACAGATACGCAGTATTTT; CDR3aa: CASTPGTDTQYF
d_gene: TRBD1; j_gene: TRBJ1-6; v_gene: TRBV6-1; abundance: many; CDR3nt: TGTGCCAGCAGGGGACAGGGGGGAACAAATTCACCCCTCCACTTT; CDR3aa: CASRGQGGTNSPLHF
d_gene: TRBD1; j_gene: TRBJ1-1; v_gene: TRBV20-1; abundance: many; CDR3nt: TGCAGTGCCGAGGGGGCCCGCACTGAAGCTTTCTTT; CDR3aa: CSAEGARTEAFF
d_gene: -; j_gene: TRBJ2-2; v_gene: TRBV5-5; abundance: many; CDR3nt: TGTGCCAGCAGCTTGGTTCAGGGGTTCGCGAACACCGGGGAGCTGTTTTTT; CDR3aa: CASSLVQGFANTGELFF
d_gene: -; j_gene: TRBJ1-2; v_gene: TRBV28; abundance: many; CDR3nt: TGTGCCAGCAGTTCGCAAGCAAATAACTATGGCTACACCTTC; CDR3aa: CASSSQANNYGYTF
d_gene: TRBD2; j_gene: TRBJ2-7; v_gene: TRBV5-4; abundance: many; CDR3nt: TGTGCCAGCAGCTTGACGGGCGGGAGCTCCTACGAGCAGTACTTC; CDR3aa: CASSLTGGSSYEQYF
d_gene: TRBD2; j_gene: TRBJ2-3; v_gene: TRBV12-3/TRBV12-4; abundance: many; CDR3nt: TGTGCCAGCAGTCCAAGGGGACTAGCGGGAGCATCGCCAGATACGCAGTATTTT; CDR3aa: CASSPRGLAGASPDTQYF
d_gene: TRBD1; j_gene: TRBJ1-1; v_gene: TRBV5-5; abundance: many; CDR3nt: TGTGCCAGCAGCTTGAGCAGGGGGCAATGGACTGAAGCTTTCTTT; CDR3aa: CASSLSRGQWTEAFF
d_gene: -; j_gene: TRBJ2-3; v_gene: TRBV7-2; abundance: many; CDR3nt: TGTGCCAGCAGCCCCGACATCACAGATACGCAGTATTTT; CDR3aa: CASSPDITDTQYF
d_gene: -; j_gene: TRBJ2-3; v_gene: TRBV28; abundance: -; CDR3nt: TGTGCCAGCAGAGGCAGTACAGATACGCAGTATTTT; CDR3aa: CASRGSTDTQYF